The TCR beta chain under discussion was sequenced for a study of neurological immune-mediated disorders. The method for making cDNA was 5'RACE, and it used 10-nucleotide random UMIs. Each sequencing run yielded over 160 million TCR-beta sequences from 15-18 subjects. TCRdb itself ran the 5' RACE reads through MiXCR, one entry per CDR3 protein. The sample lists roughly 50,000 distinct CDR3 sequences; over 9% were seen once. This clonotype was observed at least ten times. V lost 2 bases, J lost 0 bases, and 11 bases lay in between. CDR1 and CDR2 (germline): KGHDR, SFDVKD. The CDR3 loop spans 16 amino acids.

Sequencing used PBMCs. This clonotype was sampled from a man aged 70 or older with HTLV-1-associated myelopathy (HAM/TSP). The V and J genes are TRBV24-1 and TRBJ2-3; D may be TRBD1 (6 bases). This CDR3 is CATSDSKRGSTDTQYF. The CDR3 DNA sequence: TGTGCCACCAGTGATTCGAAGAGGGGGAGCACAGATACGCAGTATTTT.